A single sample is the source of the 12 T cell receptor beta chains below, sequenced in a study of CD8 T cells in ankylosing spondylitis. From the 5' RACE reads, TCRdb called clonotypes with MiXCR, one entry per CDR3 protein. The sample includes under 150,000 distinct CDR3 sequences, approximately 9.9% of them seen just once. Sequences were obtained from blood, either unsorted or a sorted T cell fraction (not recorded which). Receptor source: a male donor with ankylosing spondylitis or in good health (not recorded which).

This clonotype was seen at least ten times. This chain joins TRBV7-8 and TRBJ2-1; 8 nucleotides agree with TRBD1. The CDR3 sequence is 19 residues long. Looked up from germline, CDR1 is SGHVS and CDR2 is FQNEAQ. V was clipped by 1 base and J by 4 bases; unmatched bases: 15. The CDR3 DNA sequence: TGTGCCAGCAGCTTAGAAGTCATCGTAGCGGACAGGGTATACAATGAGCAGTTCTTC. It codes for CASSLEVIVADRVYNEQFF.

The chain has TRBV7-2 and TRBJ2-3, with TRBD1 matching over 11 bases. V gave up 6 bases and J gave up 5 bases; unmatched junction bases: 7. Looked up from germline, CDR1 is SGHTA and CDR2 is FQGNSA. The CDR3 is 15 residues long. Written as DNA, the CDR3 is TGTGCCAGCAGGCCCGCCGGGACAGGGGGAGATACGCAGTATTTT. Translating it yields CASRPAGTGGDTQYF.

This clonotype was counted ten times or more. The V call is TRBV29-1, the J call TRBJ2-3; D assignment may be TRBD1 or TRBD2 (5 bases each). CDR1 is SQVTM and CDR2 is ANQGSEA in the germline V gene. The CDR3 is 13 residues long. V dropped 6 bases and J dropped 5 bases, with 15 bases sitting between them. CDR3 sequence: CSVSGTGEDTQYF. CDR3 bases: TGCAGCGTGTCCGGGACCGGAGAAGATACGCAGTATTTT.

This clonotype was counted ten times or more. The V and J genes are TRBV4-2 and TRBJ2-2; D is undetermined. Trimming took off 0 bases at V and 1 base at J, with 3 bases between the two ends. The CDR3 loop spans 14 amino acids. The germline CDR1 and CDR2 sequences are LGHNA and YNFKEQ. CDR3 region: CASSQDGNTGELFF. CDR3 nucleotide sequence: TGTGCCAGCAGCCAAGACGGGAACACCGGGGAGCTGTTTTTT.

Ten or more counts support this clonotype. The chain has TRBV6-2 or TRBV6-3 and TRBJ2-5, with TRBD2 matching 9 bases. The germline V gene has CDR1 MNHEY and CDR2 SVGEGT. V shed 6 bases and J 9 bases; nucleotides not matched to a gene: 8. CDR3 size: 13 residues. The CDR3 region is CASSLSGRGAQYF. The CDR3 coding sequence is TGTGCCAGCAGCCTTAGCGGGAGAGGGGCCCAGTACTTC.

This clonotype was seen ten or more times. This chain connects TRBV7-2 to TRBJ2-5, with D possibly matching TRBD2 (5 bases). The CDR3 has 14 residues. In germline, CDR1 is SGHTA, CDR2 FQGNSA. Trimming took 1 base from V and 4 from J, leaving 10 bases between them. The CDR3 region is CASSLGSAGETQYF. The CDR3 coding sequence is TGTGCCAGCAGCTTAGGTAGCGCTGGAGAGACCCAGTACTTC.

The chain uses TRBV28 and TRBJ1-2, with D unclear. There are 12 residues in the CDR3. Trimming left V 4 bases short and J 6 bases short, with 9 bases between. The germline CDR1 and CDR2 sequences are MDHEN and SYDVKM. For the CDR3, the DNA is TGTGCCAGCAGTTCCGGTAATCATGGCTACACCTTC. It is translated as CASSSGNHGYTF.

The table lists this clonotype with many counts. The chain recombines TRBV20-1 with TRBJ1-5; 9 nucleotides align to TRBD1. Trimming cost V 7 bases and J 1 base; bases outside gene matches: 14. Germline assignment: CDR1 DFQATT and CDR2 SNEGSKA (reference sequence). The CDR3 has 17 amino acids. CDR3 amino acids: CSGIRTLQGASNQPQHF. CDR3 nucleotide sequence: TGCAGTGGGATACGTACACTACAGGGGGCGAGCAATCAGCCCCAGCATTTT.

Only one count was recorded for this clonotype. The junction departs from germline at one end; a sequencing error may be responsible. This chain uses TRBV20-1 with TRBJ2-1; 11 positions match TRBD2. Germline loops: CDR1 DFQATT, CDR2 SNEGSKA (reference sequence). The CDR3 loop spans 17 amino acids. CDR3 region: CCAPGVLAGGTYNEQFF. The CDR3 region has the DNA TGCTGTGCCCCCGGAGTCCTAGCGGGAGGAACCTACAATGAGCAGTTCTTC.

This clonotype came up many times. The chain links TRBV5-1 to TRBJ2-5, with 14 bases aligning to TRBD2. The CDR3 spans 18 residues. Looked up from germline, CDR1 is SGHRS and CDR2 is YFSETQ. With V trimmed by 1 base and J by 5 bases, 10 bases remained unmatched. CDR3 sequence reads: CASSLQGLAGDMGETQYF. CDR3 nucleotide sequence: TGCGCCAGCAGCTTGCAGGGACTAGCGGGAGACATGGGGGAGACCCAGTACTTC.

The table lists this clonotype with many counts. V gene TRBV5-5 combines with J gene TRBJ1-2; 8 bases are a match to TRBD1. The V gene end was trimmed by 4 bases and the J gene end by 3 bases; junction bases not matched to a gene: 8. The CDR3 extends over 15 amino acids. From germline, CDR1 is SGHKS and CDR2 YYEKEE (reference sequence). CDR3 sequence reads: CASSPRTGPDYGYTF. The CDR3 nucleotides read TGTGCCAGCAGCCCCCGGACAGGGCCCGACTATGGCTACACCTTC.

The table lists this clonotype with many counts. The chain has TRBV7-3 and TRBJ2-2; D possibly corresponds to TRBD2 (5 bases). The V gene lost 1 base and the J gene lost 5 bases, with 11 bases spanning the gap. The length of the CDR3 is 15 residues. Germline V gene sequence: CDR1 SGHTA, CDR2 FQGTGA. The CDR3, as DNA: TGTGCCAGCAGCTTAAGGGAGAGAGGGACCGGGGAGCTGTTTTTT. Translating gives CASSLRERGTGELFF.